These 15 T cell receptor beta chains were all obtained from the same sample, sequenced in a study of CD8+CD57+ T cells in acquired aplastic anemia. Genomic DNA was employed as the template in profiling TCR beta VDJ and CDR3. TCRdb re-called the reads with MiXCR, one entry per CDR3 protein. The repertoire holds about 190,000 distinct CDR3 sequences, around half seen once, with about a sixth in the top ten. The specimen was sorted CD4+, CD8+, or CD8+CD57+ T cells (not recorded which) from PBMCs. The receptors derive from a human donor in good health, serving as a control.

This clonotype was observed many times. The CDR3 nucleotides read TGTGCCAGCAGCGTTGGGACAGGGGTCCACGAGCAGTACTTC. It encodes CASSVGTGVHEQYF. J is TRBJ2-7 and V is TRBV9; TRBD1 matches at 10 bases. Looked up from germline, CDR1 is SGDLS and CDR2 is YYNGEE. V gave up 2 bases and J gave up 5 bases; unmatched junction bases: 4. The CDR3 has 14 amino acids.

This clonotype was counted between two and nine times. The rearrangement links TRBV25-1 to TRBJ2-1, with D perhaps TRBD1 or TRBD2 (6 bases each). V lost 0 bases and J lost 9, with 27 bases in between. Germline loops: CDR1 MGHDK, CDR2 SYGVNS. This CDR3 contains 19 residues. The CDR3 coding sequence is TGTGCCAGCAGTGAATATCTCCATCCCGGGGGCCCGGGGGAAGGTGAGCAGTTCTTC. Translation: CASSEYLHPGGPGEGEQFF.

The chain couples TRBV6-2 or TRBV6-3 to TRBJ1-2; a possible D gene is TRBD1 (5 bases). With 4 bases removed from V and 5 bases from J, the gap between germline ends came to 23 bases. From germline, CDR1 is MNHEY and CDR2 SVGEGT. The CDR3 length is 17 residues. Here the CDR3 reads CASSSTLGVGAEYGYTF. The CDR3 region has the DNA TGTGCCAGCAGTTCTACTTTAGGCGTTGGGGCAGAATATGGCTACACCTTC.

This clonotype has a count of ten or more. The chain joins TRBV5-4 to TRBJ2-4; D is undetermined. Trimming removed 4 bases from V and 1 base from J, with 9 bases in between. This CDR3 is built from 14 residues. Germline V gene sequence: CDR1 SGHNT, CDR2 YYREEE (reference sequence). CDR3 region: CASSQRAAKNIQYF. CDR3 coding DNA: TGTGCCAGCAGCCAAAGGGCGGCCAAAAACATTCAGTACTTC.

The chain employs TRBV5-8 and TRBJ1-4; D is possibly TRBD1 (5 bases). Trimming pared 1 base from V and 0 bases from J, leaving 16 bases between. The CDR3 is 18 amino acids. The germline V gene encodes CDR1 SGHTS and CDR2 YDEGEE. For the CDR3, the DNA is TGTGCCAGCAGCTTGAGGGCAGGGTTGATGGCAACTAATGAAAAACTGTTTTTT. It translates to CASSLRAGLMATNEKLFF. The whole variable domain, remainder taken from reference TRBV5-8 and TRBJ1-4, is EAGVTQSPTHLIKTRGQQATLRCSPISGHTSVYWYQQALGLGLQFLLWYDEGEERNRGNFPPRFSGRQFPNYSSELNVNALELEDSALYLCASSLRAGLMATNEKLFFGSGTQLSVL.

The rearrangement uses TRBV7-8 and TRBJ2-5, with 11 bases matching TRBD2. CDR1 is SGHVS and CDR2 is FQNEAQ in the germline V gene. The CDR3 sequence is 16 residues long. The trim removed 3 bases at V and 3 bases at J, leaving 6 bases unmatched. CDR3 nucleotides: TGTGCCAGCAGCTTCAGCATAGCGGGGGGGAAAGAGACCCAGTACTTC. It yields the protein CASSFSIAGGKETQYF. Based on the CDR3 plus reference TRBV7-8 and TRBJ2-5, the full variable domain is GAGVSQSPRYKVAKRGQDVALRCDPISGHVSLFWYQQALGQGPEFLTYFQNEAQLDKSGLPSDRFFAERPEGSVSTLKIQRTQQEDSAVYLCASSFSIAGGKETQYFGPGTRLLVL.

The V call is TRBV25-1, the J call TRBJ2-7; either TRBD1 or TRBD2 may fit D (5 bases each). CDR1 is MGHDK, CDR2 SYGVNS, per germline. V was clipped by 9 bases and J by 3 bases, with 9 bases between them. This CDR3 region has 11 residues. The CDR3 protein is CASRGRYEQYF. In DNA form, the CDR3 reads TGTGCCAGTAGGGGACGCTACGAGCAGTACTTC.

Ten or more counts support this clonotype. J is TRBJ1-5 and V is TRBV19; TRBD1 matches at 9 bases. The junction had 10 bases not matched to a gene; V was cut back by 3 bases and J by 1 base. Germline loops: CDR1 LNHDA, CDR2 SQIVND (reference sequence). The CDR3 covers 18 residues. CDR3 loop: CASSMLGQGMWSNQPQHF. The CDR3 DNA follows: TGTGCCAGTAGTATGTTGGGACAGGGAATGTGGAGCAATCAGCCCCAGCATTTT. The variable domain in full, with the rest retrieved from reference TRBV19 and TRBJ1-5, is DGGITQSPKYLFRKEGQNVTLSCEQNLNHDAMYWYRQDPGQGLRLIYYSQIVNDFQKGDIAEGYSVSREKKESFPLTVTSAQKNPTAFYLCASSMLGQGMWSNQPQHFGDGTRLSIL.

The chain recombines TRBV15 with TRBJ1-2; weak D call: TRBD1 (5 bases). Trimming took 0 bases from V and 3 from J, leaving 14 bases between them. The CDR3 loop spans 16 amino acids. Per the germline V gene, CDR1 is LNHNV and CDR2 is YYDKDF (reference sequence). The CDR3 DNA sequence: TGTGCCACCAGCAGAGATCGGGGAGGGGCTCACTATGGCTACACCTTC. The encoded protein is CATSRDRGGAHYGYTF.

The chain employs TRBV30 and TRBJ2-2; D ambiguous. V lost 1 base and J 5 bases, leaving 8 bases between the germline ends. This CDR3 region has 13 residues. Germline CDR1 and CDR2: GTSNPN and SVGIG (reference sequence). CDR3 sequence reads: CAWSARKTGELFF. The CDR3 region has the DNA TGTGCCTGGAGTGCCAGGAAAACCGGGGAGCTGTTTTTT.

This clonotype was counted at least ten times. V and J are TRBV12-3 or TRBV12-4 and TRBJ1-5, with 7 positions matching TRBD1. The CDR3 has 13 residues. Germline trimming cut 6 bases from V and 4 bases from J; bases unmatched to any gene: 3. CDR3 in amino acids: CASSPTGNQPQHF. The DNA of the CDR3 is TGTGCCAGCAGCCCGACAGGGAATCAGCCCCAGCATTTT.

The CDR3 DNA is TGTGCCACCAGCAGAGAGTGGAGTGTGGTTTGGACAGGGACAGATACGCAGTATTTT. This encodes CATSREWSVVWTGTDTQYF. The genes are TRBV15 and TRBJ2-3, with 8 bases identical to TRBD1. CDR1 and CDR2 from the germline V gene are LNHNV and YYDKDF (reference sequence). J was trimmed by 3 bases and V by 0 bases; bases with no gene match: 14. The CDR3 has 19 residues.

The rearrangement uses TRBV20-1 and TRBJ1-6; perhaps TRBD1 as D (6 bases). V gave up 1 base and J gave up 9 bases, with 16 bases separating them. This CDR3 is 15 amino acids long. CDR1 DFQATT and CDR2 SNEGSKA come from the germline V gene (reference sequence). CDR3 sequence reads: CSARAPQGFSSPLHF. The CDR3, as DNA: TGCAGTGCTAGAGCTCCACAGGGATTTAGTTCACCCCTCCACTTT.

Many counts were recorded for this clonotype. The rearrangement joins TRBV5-1 to TRBJ1-2; 10 bases align to TRBD1. Germline-derived CDR1 and CDR2 are SGHRS and YFSETQ. J was trimmed by 0 bases and V by 5 bases; bases with no gene match: 4. The CDR3 is 15 residues long. CDR3 amino acids: CASRRTGGSNYGYTF. CDR3 nucleotide sequence: TGCGCCAGCAGGAGGACAGGGGGATCTAACTATGGCTACACCTTC.

A remark on this clonotype: Mismatch with germline at one junction end may stem from a read error. This rearrangement joins TRBV2 to TRBJ1-5; maybe TRBD1 (6 bases). The CDR3 totals 14 residues. Germline lookup yields CDR1 SNHLY and CDR2 FYNNEI. CDR3 in amino acids: CTSSERQGYQPQHF. The CDR3 DNA sequence: TGTACCAGCAGTGAAAGGCAGGGGTATCAGCCCCAGCATTTT.